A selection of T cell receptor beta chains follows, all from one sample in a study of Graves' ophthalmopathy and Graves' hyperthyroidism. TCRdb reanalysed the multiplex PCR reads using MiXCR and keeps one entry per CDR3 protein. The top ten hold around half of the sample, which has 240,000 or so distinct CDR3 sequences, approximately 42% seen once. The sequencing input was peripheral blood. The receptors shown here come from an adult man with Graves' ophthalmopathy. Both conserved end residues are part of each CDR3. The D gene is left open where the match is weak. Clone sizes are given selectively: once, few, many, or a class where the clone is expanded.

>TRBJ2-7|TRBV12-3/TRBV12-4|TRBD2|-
CASSEAGDTYEQCF
TGTGCCAGCAGTGAAGCGGGAGACACCTACGAGCAGTGCTTC
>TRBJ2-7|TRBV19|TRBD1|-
CASSLRTGLDEQYF
TGTGCCAGTAGTCTACGGACAGGGCTGGACGAGCAGTACTTC
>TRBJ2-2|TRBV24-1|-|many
CATSDTRLNTGELFF
TGTGCCACCAGTGACACTCGACTGAACACCGGGGAGCTGTTTTTT
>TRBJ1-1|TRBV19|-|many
CASSTLDSEAFF
TGTGCCAGTAGTACTCTAGACAGTGAAGCTTTCTTT
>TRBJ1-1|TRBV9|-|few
CASSAATENTEAFF
TGTGCCAGCAGCGCAGCGACTGAAAACACTGAAGCTTTCTTT
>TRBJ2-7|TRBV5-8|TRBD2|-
CASSQVLASGRAYEQYF
TGTGCCAGCAGCCAAGTTTTAGCTAGCGGGAGGGCCTACGAGCAGTACTTC
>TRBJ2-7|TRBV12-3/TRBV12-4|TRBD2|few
CASSFSGRPSHEQYF
TGTGCCAGCAGTTTTAGCGGGAGGCCTTCCCACGAGCAGTACTTC
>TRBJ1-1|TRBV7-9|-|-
CASSLESSLNTEAFF
TGTGCCAGCAGCTTAGAATCGTCCCTGAACACTGAAGCTTTCTTT
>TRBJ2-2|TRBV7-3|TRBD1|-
CASSPTSTGGASTGELFF
TGTGCCAGCAGCCCAACCAGTACAGGGGGCGCGAGCACCGGGGAGCTGTTTTTT
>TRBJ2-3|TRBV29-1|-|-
CSVEFLAAQYF
TGCAGCGTCGAGTTCCTGGCTGCGCAGTATTTT
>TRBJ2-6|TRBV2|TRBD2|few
CASGPPGLAGVGANVLTF
TGTGCCAGCGGGCCGCCGGGACTAGCGGGAGTTGGGGCCAACGTCCTGACTTTC
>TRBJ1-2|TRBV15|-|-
CASRGHDIRNYDYTF
TGTGCCAGCAGAGGGCACGACATCAGAAACTATGACTACACCTTC
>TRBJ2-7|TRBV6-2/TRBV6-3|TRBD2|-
CASSEGTSGNEQYF
TGTGCCAGCAGTGAGGGGACTAGCGGCAACGAGCAGTACTTC
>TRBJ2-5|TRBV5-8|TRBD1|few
CASSRTGPKGQETQYF
TGTGCCAGCAGCCGGACAGGCCCAAAAGGTCAAGAGACCCAGTACTTC
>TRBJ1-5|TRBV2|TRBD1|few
CASRPILFRDSPGYSNQPQHF
TGTGCCAGCAGGCCAATTCTCTTTCGGGACAGCCCCGGATATAGCAATCAGCCCCAGCATTTT
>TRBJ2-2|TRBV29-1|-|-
CSVEGGPNTGELFF
TGCAGCGTTGAGGGGGGGCCGAACACCGGGGAGCTGTTTTTT
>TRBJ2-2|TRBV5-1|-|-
CASSYGGLSGTGELFF
TGTGCCAGCAGCTACGGGGGGCTTTCCGGGACCGGGGAGCTGTTTTTT
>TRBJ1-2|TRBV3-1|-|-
CASSDLAGSYGYTF
TGTGCCAGCAGCGACCTAGCAGGGTCCTATGGCTACACCTTC
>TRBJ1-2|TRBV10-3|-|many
CAISAGGSYGYTF
TGTGCCATCAGTGCGGGGGGCTCCTATGGCTACACCTTC
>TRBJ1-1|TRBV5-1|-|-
CASAPLSLGGLSRTEAFF
TGCGCCAGCGCCCCTCTGTCCCTTGGGGGCCTGTCGAGGACTGAAGCTTTCTTT
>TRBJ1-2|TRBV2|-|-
CASRGGGRPIYGYTF
TGTGCCAGCAGGGGTGGGGGCAGGCCGATCTATGGCTACACCTTC
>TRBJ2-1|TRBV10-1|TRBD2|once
CASSESYAGGPSEQFF
TGCGCCAGCAGTGAGTCCTATGCGGGAGGGCCAAGCGAGCAGTTCTTC
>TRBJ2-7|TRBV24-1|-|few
CATSDTWGYEQYF
TGTGCCACCAGTGATACGTGGGGCTACGAGCAGTACTTC
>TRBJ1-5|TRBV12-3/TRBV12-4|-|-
CASSTGLGRNQPQHF
TGTGCCAGCAGTACAGGGTTAGGGCGCAATCAGCCCCAGCATTTT
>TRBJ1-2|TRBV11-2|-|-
CASSLVASTTNGYTF
TGTGCCAGCAGCTTAGTGGCCAGTACGACCAATGGCTACACCTTC
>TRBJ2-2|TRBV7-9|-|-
CASNHGEGNTGELFF
TGTGCCAGCAACCATGGGGAAGGGAACACCGGGGAGCTGTTTTTT
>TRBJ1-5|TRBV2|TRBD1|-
CASSYVQGATNQPQHF
TGTGCCAGCAGTTACGTACAGGGGGCAACGAATCAGCCCCAGCATTTT